This entry lists 27 T cell receptor beta chains sequenced from one sample in a study of shared clonotypes between healthy human individuals. Naive CD8 cells, CD45RO-negative and positively selected for CCR7, excluded terminally differentiated effector memory CD45RA+ cells. The repertoire was sequenced with immunoSEQ multiplex PCR; TCRdb's copy has only in-frame clones and lacks some. The data show roughly 650,000 clones, approximately 96% seen once. The sequenced material came from naive CD8+ T cells sorted from blood. The receptors come from a woman between 25 and 40 years old in good health.

V gene TRBV6-1 combines with J gene TRBJ1-5; D perhaps matches TRBD1 (6 bases). Germline assignment: CDR1 MNHNS and CDR2 SASEGT. This CDR3 is 17 amino acids long. V lost 2 bases to trimming and J lost 2 bases, with 16 bases between them. Here the CDR3 DNA reads TGTGCCAGCAGTGAAACCTGGGGGGGCTGGGGCAATCAGCCCCAGCATTTT. This translates into CASSETWGGWGNQPQHF.

The chain has TRBV15 and TRBJ2-3; TRBD2 aligns across 8 bases. The germline V gene has CDR1 LNHNV and CDR2 YYDKDF (reference sequence). V lost 2 bases and J lost 3; bases outside the gene matches: 4. CDR3 size: 15 residues. CDR3 in amino acids: CATSRLAGQTDTQYF. In DNA, the CDR3 is TGTGCCACCAGCAGACTAGCGGGTCAGACAGATACGCAGTATTTT.

V usage is TRBV19 and J usage is TRBJ1-1; D is undetermined. The CDR3 length is 15 residues. Trimming pared 10 bases from V and 3 bases from J, leaving 21 bases between. Germline values: CDR1 LNHDA, CDR2 SQIVND (reference sequence). CDR3 region: CATRTAGLGYTEAFF. The CDR3 DNA is TGTGCCACCCGGACGGCAGGACTGGGTTACACTGAAGCTTTCTTT.

The rearrangement uses TRBV5-6 and TRBJ1-1; 7 positions match TRBD1. This CDR3 spans 15 amino acids. Germline V CDR1 and CDR2: SGHDT, YYEEEE. The trim removed 4 bases at V and 3 bases at J, leaving 9 bases unmatched. CDR3 amino acids: CASSRQWGQYTEAFF. The CDR3 DNA is TGTGCCAGCAGCCGTCAGTGGGGACAGTACACTGAAGCTTTCTTT.

V is TRBV5-4 and J is TRBJ1-2; D gene uncertain. The V gene lost 1 base and the J gene lost 2 bases, with 6 bases spanning the gap. CDR3 length: 13 amino acids. The germline CDR1 and CDR2 sequences are SGHNT and YYREEE (reference sequence). CDR3: CASSLSGNYGYTF. The CDR3 bases are TGTGCCAGCAGCTTGTCCGGGAACTATGGCTACACCTTC.

The chain employs TRBV12-5 and TRBJ2-2; D gene uncertain. Trimming shortened V by 4 bases and J by 7 bases, and 7 bases separated the two germline ends. The CDR3 is 12 residues long. Germline-derived CDR1 and CDR2 are LGHNT and FRNRAP. For the CDR3, the DNA is TGTGCTAGTGGTTACGCTAGCGGGGAGCTGTTTTTT. It specifies CASGYASGELFF.

This rearrangement joins TRBV28 to TRBJ2-1, with 13 bases that match TRBD2. V shed 8 bases and J 0 bases; nucleotides not matched to a gene: 16. The CDR3 contains 20 residues. Germline CDR1 and CDR2: MDHEN and SYDVKM. The CDR3 region has the DNA TGTGCCAGCGCGGGGGGGACTAGCGGGAACCCTTTTAGCTCCTACAATGAGCAGTTCTTC. It encodes CASAGGTSGNPFSSYNEQFF.

CDR3 sequence: CASSLLAGFALEQYF. Written as DNA, the CDR3 is TGTGCCAGCAGTTTACTGGCGGGATTCGCCTTGGAGCAGTACTTC. The chain is built from TRBV27 and TRBJ2-7; possibly TRBD2 for D (6 bases). This CDR3 contains 15 residues. V was shortened by 2 bases and J by 7 bases, with 18 bases between the two germline ends. Germline V CDR1 and CDR2: MNHEY, SMNVEV (reference sequence).

This chain joins TRBV7-4 and TRBJ2-3; D gene uncertain. The CDR3 contains 15 residues. Germline V gives CDR1 SGHVT, CDR2 SQSDAQ. V was trimmed by 6 bases and J by 5 bases, leaving 18 bases between them. The CDR3 DNA reads as TGTGCCAGCAGGCTAAATCGCTACACCGTAGATACGCAGTATTTT. Residues: CASRLNRYTVDTQYF.

The V and J genes are TRBV28 and TRBJ2-1; D is undetermined. Trimming removed 4 bases at V and 0 bases at J, with 13 bases between. Germline CDR1 MDHEN, CDR2 SYDVKM. This CDR3 contains 16 residues. The DNA of the CDR3 is TGTGCCAGCAGTTCCGGTAGGCAGAGCTCCTACAATGAGCAGTTCTTC. Translating it yields CASSSGRQSSYNEQFF.

The J gene is TRBJ1-1, the V gene TRBV4-2; D is uncertain. Germline loops: CDR1 LGHNA, CDR2 YNFKEQ. The V end lost 4 bases, the J end lost 0 bases, and 9 bases lay between the germline ends. The CDR3 length is 14 residues. CDR3 DNA sequence: TGTGCCAGCAGCCCAGGACCTATGAACACTGAAGCTTTCTTT. This gives the protein CASSPGPMNTEAFF.

This chain joins TRBV28 and TRBJ2-4; 7 bases align to TRBD1. This CDR3 contains 17 residues. Germline V gene data show CDR1 as MDHEN and CDR2 as SYDVKM. V shed 1 base and J 6 bases; nucleotides not matched to a gene: 12. CDR3 in amino acids: CASSLYSGTALSNIQYF. CDR3 nucleotides: TGTGCCAGCAGTTTATACTCCGGGACAGCGCTATCAAACATTCAGTACTTC.

The chain has TRBV9 and TRBJ1-1; no definite D call. This CDR3 is built from 14 residues. CDR1 is SGDLS, CDR2 YYNGEE, per germline. With 3 bases removed from V and 1 base from J, the gap between germline ends came to 10 bases. CDR3 DNA sequence: TGTGCCAGCAGCGCCCCATTTGGGAACACTGAAGCTTTCTTT. Protein: CASSAPFGNTEAFF.

V usage is TRBV4-1 and J usage is TRBJ1-5, with D perhaps matching TRBD1 (6 bases). Germline lookup yields CDR1 MGHRA and CDR2 YSYEKL. Trimming stripped 0 bases from V and 9 bases from J, with 21 bases between. The CDR3 has 17 amino acids. The chain's CDR3 is CASSQDHAGALGGPQHF. In nucleotides, the CDR3 is TGCGCCAGCAGCCAAGATCATGCAGGGGCCCTAGGGGGGCCCCAGCATTTT.

This clone was found once. V and J are TRBV28 and TRBJ2-5; D not certain. V dropped 3 bases and J dropped 1 base, with 18 bases sitting between them. CDR1 and CDR2 (germline): MDHEN, SYDVKM. CDR3 length: 17 residues. CDR3 protein: CASSFRVDDILQETQYF. CDR3 DNA sequence: TGTGCCAGCAGTTTTCGCGTGGATGACATTCTCCAAGAGACCCAGTACTTC.

This clone was seen once. The rearrangement links TRBV10-3 to TRBJ2-7; unclear D gene. CDR1 ENHRY and CDR2 SYGVKD come from the germline V gene. This CDR3 is 15 amino acids long. The germline V and J ends were trimmed by 0 bases and 2 bases, with 11 bases remaining between them. The CDR3 nucleotides read TGTGCCATCAGTGAGTCTGGCGAAGTTCCCTACGAGCAGTACTTC. Translating gives CAISESGEVPYEQYF.

This clone was seen a few times. The CDR3 DNA follows: TGCAGCGTTGAAGTCACTGAAGCTTTCTTT. Protein sequence: CSVEVTEAFF. The chain uses TRBV29-1 and TRBJ1-1; D is unresolved. The CDR3 loop spans 10 amino acids. The V end lost 1 base, the J end lost 4 bases, and 1 base lay between the germline ends. The germline V gene encodes CDR1 SQVTM and CDR2 ANQGSEA.

The chain combines TRBV2 with TRBJ1-2; 11 bases agree with TRBD1. This CDR3 has 15 amino acids. Trimming cost V 4 bases and J 5 bases; bases outside gene matches: 6. CDR1 and CDR2 from the germline V gene are SNHLY and FYNNEI. CDR3 DNA sequence: TGTGCCAGCAGTGGTGGACAGGGGGCTTGGTATGGCTACACCTTC. This translates into CASSGGQGAWYGYTF. The whole variable domain, remainder taken from reference TRBV2 and TRBJ1-2, is EPEVTQTPSHQVTQMGQEVILRCVPISNHLYFYWYRQILGQKVEFLVSFYNNEISEKSEIFDDQFSVERPDGSNFTLKIRSTKLEDSAMYFCASSGGQGAWYGYTFGSGTRLTVV.

The rearrangement uses TRBV7-9 and TRBJ2-7, with a possible D match to TRBD1 (5 bases). V gave up 0 bases and J gave up 4 bases, with 16 bases separating them. The germline CDR1 and CDR2 sequences are SEHNR and FQNEAQ (reference sequence). CDR3 length equals 16 residues. CDR3 coding DNA: TGTGCCAGCAGCTTAGCAGGCGCAGGGAATTGGTACGAGCAGTACTTC. This codes for CASSLAGAGNWYEQYF.

The rearrangement links TRBV27 to TRBJ1-5, with D unresolved. CDR1 is MNHEY and CDR2 is SMNVEV in the germline V gene (reference sequence). The CDR3 runs 15 residues. V was cut by 1 base and J by 2 bases, with 9 bases left in between. CDR3 region: CASSLWAGGNQPQHF. CDR3 coding DNA: TGTGCCAGCAGTTTATGGGCGGGTGGCAATCAGCCCCAGCATTTT.

This clone was detected only once. This rearrangement joins TRBV21-1 to TRBJ2-5; the table's D gene call, TRBD2, was not cross checked with the DNA. TRBV21-1 has pseudogene status. The CDR3 contains 15 residues. The CDR3 DNA follows: TGTGCCAGCAGCCAAGGACTAGCGATACGAGAGACCCAGTACTTC. It specifies CASSQGLAIRETQYF.

The chain carries TRBV28 and TRBJ2-7; D is uncertain. V lost 2 bases to trimming and J lost 4 bases, with 12 bases between them. The CDR3 has 14 residues. Germline V gene data show CDR1 as MDHEN and CDR2 as SYDVKM. CDR3 sequence: CASSLGYRIYEQYF. The CDR3 DNA reads TGTGCCAGCAGTTTAGGTTACCGGATATACGAGCAGTACTTC.

V and J are TRBV27 and TRBJ2-1; no clear D. Germline V gene lookup returns CDR1 MNHEY and CDR2 SMNVEV (reference sequence). This CDR3 contains 18 residues. Deletions cut 5 bases from V and 1 base from J, with 21 bases between. CDR3 amino acids: CASSLTPLRALSYNEQFF. The CDR3 DNA is TGTGCCAGCAGTCTCACCCCTCTTCGGGCCCTATCCTACAATGAGCAGTTCTTC.

This chain links TRBV5-6 with TRBJ2-1; D may match TRBD1 or TRBD2 (6 bases each). The CDR3 is 13 amino acids. Germline V gives CDR1 SGHDT, CDR2 YYEEEE. V lost 4 bases and J lost 6, with 11 bases in between. CDR3 sequence reads: CASSAGHFNEQFF. CDR3 nucleotide sequence: TGTGCCAGCAGCGCGGGACACTTCAATGAGCAGTTCTTC.

Only one count was recorded for this clone. The gene calls are TRBV10-1 and TRBJ1-1, with a weak D call TRBD1 (6 bases). This CDR3 contains 11 residues. V shed 8 bases and J shed 5 bases, with 9 bases lying between them. CDR1 WNHNN and CDR2 SYGVQD come from the germline V gene (reference sequence). This CDR3 is CASAQGTEAFF. CDR3 DNA: TGCGCCAGCGCGCAGGGGACTGAAGCTTTCTTT.

The chain uses TRBV25-1 and TRBJ1-2, with D unclear. Germline CDR1 MGHDK, CDR2 SYGVNS. CDR3 length: 13 residues. Trimming pared 2 bases from V and 2 bases from J, leaving 6 bases between. The chain's CDR3 is CASSEGHNYGYTF. The CDR3 nucleotides are TGTGCCAGCAGTGAAGGGCACAACTATGGCTACACCTTC.

The gene calls are TRBV27 and TRBJ2-2; tentative D call: TRBD1 (5 bases). The germline V and J ends were trimmed by 2 bases and 7 bases, with 11 bases remaining between them. CDR1 MNHEY and CDR2 SMNVEV come from the germline V gene (reference sequence). The CDR3 is 14 amino acids. DNA of the CDR3: TGTGCCAGCAGTTTAAGGCAGGGAATCGGGGAGCTGTTTTTT. The encoded protein is CASSLRQGIGELFF.